The 2 T cell receptor beta chains below all came from one sample that was sequenced in a study of radiation and T cells in renal cell carcinoma. The sample's treatment: 15 Gy SBRT to primary tumor, nephrectomy 4 weeks later. The method was immunoSEQ multiplex PCR; TCRdb's version includes in-frame clones alone and lacks a portion of them. The sample carries under 25,000 clones, approximately 62% recorded once. Specimen: tumor tissue, collected from a patient whose treatment included radiotherapy and nephrectomy. The receptors shown here come from a woman aged 70-85 years with renal cell carcinoma.

CDR3 loop: CASSVDWRAGGTDTQYF. For the CDR3, the DNA is TGTGCCAGCAGCGTAGACTGGAGGGCGGGCGGCACAGATACGCAGTATTTT. The chain is built from TRBV9 and TRBJ2-3; possibly TRBD2 for D (6 bases). Germline V gene lookup returns CDR1 SGDLS and CDR2 YYNGEE. The CDR3 sequence is 17 residues long. V was trimmed by 0 bases and J by 1 base, leaving 15 bases between them.

The CDR3 protein is CASTGTGIWEAFF. The DNA for the CDR3 is TGCGCCAGCACGGGGACGGGGATTTGGGAAGCTTTCTTT. V is TRBV5-1 and J is TRBJ1-1; tentative D call: TRBD1 (5 bases). V lost 6 bases, J lost 8 bases, and 17 bases lay in between. The CDR3 extends over 13 amino acids. Germline CDR1 is SGHRS and CDR2 is YFSETQ.